Below, 9 T cell receptor beta chains from the same sample are listed, as sequenced in a study of T-cell reconstitution after alpha-beta-depleted transplantation in children. Using unique molecular identifiers, the investigators prepared the TCRbeta library. Using its own MiXCR run on the PCR reads, TCRdb lists one record per CDR3 protein. The table shows 140,000 or so distinct CDR3 sequences, with 8% to 10% occurring only once. The specimen comprised PBMCs, mostly from graft donor cells, sampled 180 days after TCRalphabeta/CD19-depleted stem cell transplant. The receptor set was obtained from a female patient aged 2 to 10 who had a stem cell transplant for congenital amegakaryocytic thrombocytopenia, so the T cells may come from the graft donor.

This clonotype was seen many times. The rearrangement uses TRBV29-1 and TRBJ2-3; 7 nucleotides align to TRBD2. Trimming took 4 bases from V and 3 from J; bases not matched to a gene: 4. Germline lookup yields CDR1 SQVTM and CDR2 ANQGSEA. The CDR3 sequence is 13 residues long. The CDR3 DNA follows: TGCAGCGTTGCCAGCGGGACTACAGATACGCAGTATTTT. Translation: CSVASGTTDTQYF.

Many counts were recorded for this clonotype. This CDR3 is CASSPPIPSGPEAFF. In DNA, the CDR3 is TGTGCCAGCTCACCACCCATTCCGTCAGGTCCTGAAGCTTTCTTT. V usage is TRBV18 and J usage is TRBJ1-1; D not certain. V was cut by 0 bases and J by 6 bases, with 14 bases left in between. CDR1 KGHSH and CDR2 LQKENI come from the germline V gene. The CDR3 loop spans 15 amino acids. The variable domain in full, completed from reference TRBV18 and TRBJ1-1, reads NAGVMQNPRHLVRRRGQEARLRCSPMKGHSHVYWYRQLPEEGLKFMVYLQKENIIDESGMPKERFSAEFPKEGPSILRIQQVVRGDSAAYFCASSPPIPSGPEAFFGQGTRLTVV.

The chain links TRBV3-1 to TRBJ2-7, with D tentatively TRBD1 (7 bases). Germline V gene lookup returns CDR1 LGHDT and CDR2 YNNKEL (reference sequence). This CDR3 spans 15 amino acids. Trimming pared 2 bases from V and 3 bases from J, leaving 14 bases between. CDR3 DNA sequence: TGTGCCAGCAGCCAAACGACAGGGCGGGGCTACGAGCAGTACTTC. This codes for CASSQTTGRGYEQYF.

This clonotype was observed many times. V usage is TRBV6-2 or TRBV6-3 and J usage is TRBJ2-1, with 9 bases that match TRBD2. The length of the CDR3 is 15 residues. V lost 6 bases, J lost 9 bases, and 12 bases stayed unmatched. Germline V gene lookup returns CDR1 MNHEY and CDR2 SVGEGT. The CDR3: CASRRTGTSLVEQFF. DNA of the CDR3: TGTGCCAGCAGGAGAACCGGGACTAGCTTAGTTGAGCAGTTCTTC.

The sample holds many counts of this clonotype. V usage is TRBV18 and J usage is TRBJ2-3; D is perhaps TRBD2 (5 bases). Trimming removed 2 bases at V and 4 bases at J, with 13 bases between. The CDR3 covers 15 residues. The germline CDR1 and CDR2 sequences are KGHSH and LQKENI. The CDR3 is CASSPASSSADTQYF. As DNA, the CDR3 is TGTGCCAGCTCACCAGCTAGCAGCAGCGCAGATACGCAGTATTTT.

This clonotype was detected only a few times. This chain connects TRBV20-1 to TRBJ1-5; D possibly corresponds to TRBD1 (5 bases). CDR1 and CDR2 (germline): DFQATT, SNEGSKA (reference sequence). The CDR3 sequence is 15 residues long. V lost 6 bases, J lost 0 bases, and 15 bases lay in between. The CDR3 here is CSAFARAPSNQPQHF. As DNA, the CDR3 is TGCAGTGCCTTTGCCAGGGCCCCTAGCAATCAGCCCCAGCATTTT.

This clonotype showed up just a few times. The chain couples TRBV24-1 to TRBJ2-1; D remains ambiguous. CDR1 is KGHDR and CDR2 is SFDVKD in the germline V gene. The CDR3 consists of 13 residues. V lost 5 bases and J 4 bases, leaving 8 bases between the germline ends. CDR3 nucleotide sequence: TGTGCCACCAGTGGCCATAATTACAATGAGCAGTTCTTC. Translated, it gives CATSGHNYNEQFF.

The count of this clonotype is one. The V call is TRBV20-1, the J call TRBJ2-4; D may be TRBD1 (6 bases). Trimming removed 0 bases from V and 1 base from J, with 10 bases in between. The CDR3 extends over 15 amino acids. From germline, CDR1 is DFQATT and CDR2 SNEGSKA (reference sequence). The CDR3 reads CSARDYRAAKNIQYF. Written as DNA, the CDR3 is TGCAGTGCTAGAGATTACAGGGCGGCCAAAAACATTCAGTACTTC.

This clonotype has at least ten counts. V and J are TRBV15 and TRBJ2-2; a possible D gene is TRBD2 (6 bases). Per the germline V gene, CDR1 is LNHNV and CDR2 is YYDKDF (reference sequence). CDR3 length: 14 residues. Trimming stripped 0 bases from V and 8 bases from J, with 10 bases between. Here the CDR3 DNA reads TGTGCCACCAGCAGAGATTTCGGGACTGGGGAGCTGTTTTTT. It specifies CATSRDFGTGELFF.